This TCR beta chain appears in the sequencing data of a study of shared clonotypes between healthy human individuals. Study results and caveats: Rarefaction indicated that sorted-subset sequencing remained incomplete although depth was large. Sampling included only blood; tissue repertoires likely differ.

As regards this clone: The antigen remains unidentified.

Germline V lookup: CDR1 KGHSH, CDR2 LQKENI. CDR3 size: 12 residues. Generated by immunoSEQ multiplex PCR, the TCRdb table keeps only in-frame clones and is missing some. The sample includes around 2.1 million clones, approximately 95% of them seen just once. The sequenced material came from naive CD4+ T cells sorted from blood. Subset noted: CD45RA+ positively selected. The TCR originated in a man in his late teens or twenties in good health. The chain employs TRBV18 and TRBJ2-7, with TRBD1 identical over 7 bases. The CDR3 sequence: CASSPDRERLQV. The CDR3 bases are TGTGCCAGCTCACCTGACAGGGAGAGACTCCAGGTC.